A selection of T cell receptor beta chains follows, all from one sample in a study of cytomegalovirus exposure and HLA in healthy donors. Profiled with immunoSEQ multiplex PCR; TCRdb holds only in-frame clones, not every one. The sample contains some 190,000 clones, less than 85% of which appear only once. The sequencing input was PBMCs. The source of these receptors is a man aged 25-45 years in good health and CMV-seropositive. CDR3s include the opening cysteine and the closing phenylalanine or tryptophan. The order of the fields is V gene, clone size, J gene, D gene, CDR3 DNA, CDR3 protein. D genes are given only for firm matches. Where a row states a size, it is once, few, many or the class of an expanded clone; other rows omit it.

V: TRBV19
size: .
J: TRBJ2-5
D: TRBD2
DNA: TGTGCCAGTAGTATCCTAGGACTAGCGGGAAGTGAGCAGTACTTC
CDR3: CASSILGLAGSEQYF

V: TRBV7-9
size: .
J: TRBJ2-3
D: TRBD2
DNA: TGTGCCAGCAGCTTATCGACTAGCGGGGGGGCCATAGATACGCAGTATTTT
CDR3: CASSLSTSGGAIDTQYF

V: TRBV5-1
size: .
J: TRBJ1-1
D: .
DNA: TGTGCCAGCAGCGACGGGTATAACACTGAAGCTTTCTTT
CDR3: CASSDGYNTEAFF

V: TRBV6-5
size: .
J: TRBJ1-4
D: TRBD1
DNA: TGTGCCAGCAGTTACTCCGGGACAGGAGATGAAAAACTGTTTTTT
CDR3: CASSYSGTGDEKLFF

V: TRBV4-2
size: once
J: TRBJ2-6
D: .
DNA: TGTGCCAGCAGCCAAGATTTGCAGGGTAGCTCTGGGGCCAACGTCCTGACTTTC
CDR3: CASSQDLQGSSGANVLTF

V: TRBV9
size: .
J: TRBJ2-2
D: .
DNA: TGTGCCAGCTCCCGATCTGGGCAGGTCTTGGGCGGGGAGCTGTTTTTT
CDR3: CASSRSGQVLGGELFF

V: TRBV27
size: .
J: TRBJ1-1
D: .
DNA: TGTGCCAGCACGTGGGAGGGTGAAGCTTTCTTT
CDR3: CASTWEGEAFF

V: TRBV5-4
size: .
J: TRBJ2-7
D: TRBD1
DNA: TGTGCCAGCAGCCCGGGACAGGGGGCCTACGAGCAGTACTTC
CDR3: CASSPGQGAYEQYF

V: TRBV11-2
size: .
J: TRBJ2-1
D: .
DNA: TGTGCCAGCAGCCCTAGGTACAATGAGCAGTTCTTC
CDR3: CASSPRYNEQFF

V: TRBV2
size: .
J: TRBJ1-5
D: .
DNA: TGTGCCAGCAGTGAACGGGGTGCGGGTGGCAATCAGCCCCAGCATTTT
CDR3: CASSERGAGGNQPQHF

V: TRBV5-4
size: .
J: TRBJ2-7
D: .
DNA: TGTGCCAGCAGCTTGGTGGGTAGCGTGGCCTACGAGCAGTACTTC
CDR3: CASSLVGSVAYEQYF

V: TRBV15
size: .
J: TRBJ2-1
D: .
DNA: TGTGCCACCAGCAGAGCGTACAATGAGCAGTTCTTC
CDR3: CATSRAYNEQFF

V: TRBV19
size: .
J: TRBJ2-2
D: .
DNA: TGTGCCAGTAGTATTTGGGGGGGCCTTAACACCGGGGAGCTGTTTTTT
CDR3: CASSIWGGLNTGELFF

V: TRBV7-9
size: .
J: TRBJ1-5
D: .
DNA: TGTGCCAGCAGCTCGGGGGCCGGGGGGCAGCCCCAGCATTTT
CDR3: CASSSGAGGQPQHF

V: TRBV7-9
size: .
J: TRBJ1-1
D: TRBD1
DNA: TGTGCCAGCAGCTTAGCCAGGACAGGGGACACTGAAGCTTTCTTT
CDR3: CASSLARTGDTEAFF

V: TRBV13
size: .
J: TRBJ1-2
D: TRBD1
DNA: TGTGCCAGCAGCTCAGGTCCCGGGACAGTTGGTGGATTATATGGCTACACCTTC
CDR3: CASSSGPGTVGGLYGYTF

V: TRBV30
size: .
J: TRBJ2-3
D: .
DNA: TGTGCCTGGAGTGTCGGGAGCACAGATACGCAGTATTTT
CDR3: CAWSVGSTDTQYF

V: TRBV18
size: .
J: TRBJ2-5
D: .
DNA: TGTGCCAGCTCACCGATAGACATGATCGGGGCAGGGGAAGAGACCCAGTACTTC
CDR3: CASSPIDMIGAGEETQYF

V: TRBV2
size: .
J: TRBJ2-5
D: TRBD1
DNA: TGTGCCAGCAGCGAAAAGGACAGGGGGCTTGAGGAGACCCAGTACTTC
CDR3: CASSEKDRGLEETQYF

V: TRBV6-6
size: few
J: TRBJ2-3
D: .
DNA: TGTGCCAGCAGATTACTAGCAACAGATACGCAGTATTTT
CDR3: CASRLLATDTQYF

V: TRBV11-2
size: .
J: TRBJ1-1
D: TRBD1
DNA: TGTGCCAGCAGCCCAGACAGGGGGTCCACTGAAGCTTTCTTT
CDR3: CASSPDRGSTEAFF

V: TRBV6-1
size: .
J: TRBJ1-6
D: .
DNA: TGTGCCAGCAGTGGGCTAGATGATAGTTCACCCCTCCACTTT
CDR3: CASSGLDDSSPLHF

V: TRBV4-1
size: .
J: TRBJ1-6
D: .
DNA: TGCGCCAGCAGCCACCTCAAGAGCTCCTATAATTCACCCCTCCACTTT
CDR3: CASSHLKSSYNSPLHF

V: TRBV6-4
size: .
J: TRBJ1-2
D: .
DNA: TGTGCCAGCAGTGACTCTGGAAGGAACAGACAAAACTATGGCTACACCTTC
CDR3: CASSDSGRNRQNYGYTF

V: TRBV28
size: .
J: TRBJ1-1
D: .
DNA: TGTGCCAGCAGCCGTTACAGGGCCCGGGGAACTGAAGCTTTCTTT
CDR3: CASSRYRARGTEAFF

V: TRBV19
size: .
J: TRBJ1-2
D: .
DNA: TGTGCCAGTAGTATAGCCCAGGGCGCCTATGGCTACACCTTC
CDR3: CASSIAQGAYGYTF

V: TRBV28
size: .
J: TRBJ2-2
D: TRBD1
DNA: TGTGCCAGCAGTTTAATTTCGGGACAGACGAACACCGGGGAGCTGTTTTTT
CDR3: CASSLISGQTNTGELFF

V: TRBV7-2
size: .
J: TRBJ2-5
D: TRBD1
DNA: TGTGCCAGCAGCCGGGACAGGGAGGGAGAGACCCAGTACTTC
CDR3: CASSRDREGETQYF

V: TRBV29-1
size: .
J: TRBJ2-7
D: TRBD2
DNA: TGCAGCGTTAGCGGGAGTTTCCACGAGCAGTACTTC
CDR3: CSVSGSFHEQYF

V: TRBV7-9
size: .
J: TRBJ2-3
D: .
DNA: TGTTCCAGCAGCCAGACGAGGCACACGCAGTATTTT
CDR3: CSSSQTRHTQYF

V: TRBV9
size: .
J: TRBJ2-2
D: .
DNA: TGTGCCAGCACCTACAAGGGGACCGGGGAGCTGTTTTTT
CDR3: CASTYKGTGELFF

V: TRBV7-2
size: .
J: TRBJ1-1
D: .
DNA: TGTGCCAGCAGCTTCGACACTGAAGCTTTCTTT
CDR3: CASSFDTEAFF

V: TRBV19
size: .
J: TRBJ2-7
D: .
DNA: TGTGCCAGTAGTGTGAGGTCCTTCTCCTACGAGCAGTACTTC
CDR3: CASSVRSFSYEQYF

V: TRBV19
size: .
J: TRBJ2-1
D: .
DNA: TGTGCCAGTAGTATGGGGGGATTTTACAATGAGCAGTTCTTC
CDR3: CASSMGGFYNEQFF

V: TRBV7-9
size: once
J: TRBJ2-7
D: .
DNA: TGTTCCAGCAGCTTAGCGCGGGACAGTTCCTACGAGCAGTACTTC
CDR3: CSSSLARDSSYEQYF

V: TRBV28
size: few
J: TRBJ2-1
D: .
DNA: TGTGCCAGCATCCCGAGCGCCAGCTCCTACAATGAGCAGTTCTTC
CDR3: CASIPSASSYNEQFF

V: TRBV29-1
size: once
J: TRBJ2-3
D: .
DNA: TGCAGCGTTGACATCAGGGGCATTGCAGATACGCAGTATTTT
CDR3: CSVDIRGIADTQYF

V: TRBV2
size: .
J: TRBJ2-5
D: TRBD2
DNA: TGTGCCAGCAGGCGACTAGCGGGAGCGGAAGAGACCCAGTACTTC
CDR3: CASRRLAGAEETQYF

V: TRBV30
size: few
J: TRBJ1-4
D: .
DNA: TGTGCCTGGAGTCGAGACGCGGGGGGTGAAAAACTGTTTTTT
CDR3: CAWSRDAGGEKLFF

V: TRBV9
size: .
J: TRBJ2-7
D: .
DNA: TGTGCCAGCAGCGTCGGGGGAGGGGGCGAGCAGTACTTC
CDR3: CASSVGGGGEQYF

V: TRBV5-8
size: few
J: TRBJ2-3
D: .
DNA: TGTGCCAGCACCCTCCGGTGGGAGTCAGGAGCCACAGATACGCAGTATTTT
CDR3: CASTLRWESGATDTQYF

V: TRBV19
size: .
J: TRBJ1-1
D: TRBD1
DNA: TGTGCCAGTAGTATCCGGACAGGGGGTGTGGTATTCACTGAAGCTTTCTTT
CDR3: CASSIRTGGVVFTEAFF

V: TRBV18
size: .
J: TRBJ2-3
D: .
DNA: TGTGCCAGCTCACCCCAGGAGACAGCGAGCGATACGCAGTATTTT
CDR3: CASSPQETASDTQYF

V: TRBV5-8
size: once
J: TRBJ2-2
D: .
DNA: TGTGCCAGCAGCTCGGTAGGGGGTACCGGGGAGCTGTTTTTT
CDR3: CASSSVGGTGELFF

V: TRBV11-2
size: .
J: TRBJ2-7
D: TRBD1
DNA: TGTGCCAGCAGCGCGCTCCGGGACAGGGGACCCTACGAGCAGTACTTC
CDR3: CASSALRDRGPYEQYF

V: TRBV27
size: .
J: TRBJ2-7
D: .
DNA: TGTGCCATCAAACGGGCAGGGGACTACGAGCAGTACTTC
CDR3: CAIKRAGDYEQYF

V: TRBV7-9
size: .
J: TRBJ2-7
D: .
DNA: TGTGCCAGCAGCTTAGACTGGTACGAGCAGTACTTC
CDR3: CASSLDWYEQYF

V: TRBV4-2
size: .
J: TRBJ1-1
D: .
DNA: TGTGCCAGCAGCCAAGTTTCGGGGGACACTGAAGCTTTCTTT
CDR3: CASSQVSGDTEAFF

V: TRBV11-2
size: .
J: TRBJ2-5
D: .
DNA: TGTGCCAGCAGCTTAGTTTCCGGTCCGACTGTCCAAGAGACCCAGTACTTC
CDR3: CASSLVSGPTVQETQYF

V: TRBV7-2
size: few
J: TRBJ2-5
D: TRBD2
DNA: TGTGCCAGCAGCCCCGCGGGGGCGGGAGGGCTGGGGGAGACCCAGTACTTC
CDR3: CASSPAGAGGLGETQYF